The 5 T cell receptor beta chains below were found in one sample sequenced in a study of T-cell reconstitution after alpha-beta-depleted transplantation in children. Preparation of the TCRbeta library was carried out with unique molecular identifiers. In TCRdb, the PCR reads were re-called with MiXCR into one record per CDR3 protein. The repertoire holds a few hundred thousand distinct CDR3 sequences, with 11% as singletons. Sequenced material: PBMCs, taken before TCRalphabeta/CD19-depleted stem cell transplant. The origin of the receptors is a child under two years old with acute myeloid leukemia, due to receive a stem cell transplant.

This clonotype has at least ten counts. The V call is TRBV6-1, the J call TRBJ2-2; 7 bases map to TRBD1. Trimming cost V 6 bases and J 5 bases; bases outside gene matches: 6. The length of the CDR3 is 14 residues. CDR1 and CDR2 from the germline V gene are MNHNS and SASEGT. In DNA form, the CDR3 reads TGTGCCAGCAGCGGGACAGTGCAAACCGGGGAGCTGTTTTTT. Its translation: CASSGTVQTGELFF.

This clonotype was picked up a small number of times. This chain joins TRBV2 and TRBJ2-3; D is unresolved. This CDR3 comprises 14 residues. Germline V gene lookup returns CDR1 SNHLY and CDR2 FYNNEI. V was pared by 3 bases and J by 0 bases, with 7 bases between. The CDR3 DNA sequence: TGTGCCAGCAGTGACAGTTATAGCACAGATACGCAGTATTTT. Protein sequence: CASSDSYSTDTQYF.

This clonotype was counted at least ten times. The chain recombines TRBV28 with TRBJ2-2; D perhaps matches TRBD1 (5 bases). The CDR3 totals 15 residues. In germline, CDR1 is MDHEN, CDR2 SYDVKM. Trimming removed 1 base at V and 0 bases at J, with 6 bases between. Here the CDR3 DNA reads TGTGCCAGCAGTTTATACAGGACGAACACCGGGGAGCTGTTTTTT. It is translated as CASSLYRTNTGELFF.

This clonotype was counted between two and nine times. The rearrangement uses TRBV18 and TRBJ2-7; tentatively, D is TRBD2 (7 bases). CDR1 and CDR2 (germline): KGHSH, LQKENI. Trimming cost V 2 bases and J 0 bases, with 11 bases left between them. The CDR3 sequence is 15 residues long. CDR3 loop: CASSPARGGSYEQYF. The CDR3 region has the DNA TGTGCCAGCTCACCAGCAAGGGGGGGCTCCTACGAGCAGTACTTC.

This clonotype was seen a few times. The genes are TRBV5-1 and TRBJ1-1, with 8 bases lining up with TRBD1. Germline V gene lookup returns CDR1 SGHRS and CDR2 YFSETQ. J was trimmed by 1 base and V by 2 bases; bases with no gene match: 4. The CDR3 sequence is 15 residues long. CDR3 DNA: TGCGCCAGCAGCTTCCAGGGGGCCGGGAACACTGAAGCTTTCTTT. Protein sequence: CASSFQGAGNTEAFF.